These T cell receptor beta chains were read from a single sample in a study of cytomegalovirus exposure and HLA in healthy donors. Using immunoSEQ multiplex PCR, the repertoire was profiled, and TCRdb retains in-frame clones only, with some absent. The table includes some 190,000 clones, roughly 90% detected once. The sequenced sample consisted of PBMCs. The receptors here all came from a woman in her twenties or thirties in good health and CMV-seronegative. Both conserved end residues are part of each CDR3. A D gene is named only where the DNA matches it firmly. Part of the rows lack a size; the others show once, few, many or a class for expanded clones.

v_gene: TRBV28
len: 13
abundance: NA
j_gene: TRBJ2-7
d_gene: NA
CDR3aa: CASSPSLTLEQYF
CDR3nt: TGTGCCAGCAGTCCAAGCCTCACGTTGGAGCAGTACTTC

v_gene: TRBV5-5
len: 14
abundance: NA
j_gene: TRBJ1-2
d_gene: NA
CDR3aa: CASSPRNRHYGYTF
CDR3nt: TGTGCCAGCAGCCCTAGGAACAGGCACTATGGCTACACCTTC

v_gene: TRBV12-5
len: 16
abundance: NA
j_gene: TRBJ2-1
d_gene: TRBD2
CDR3aa: CASAPGGNSGINEQFF
CDR3nt: TGTGCTAGTGCCCCCGGGGGGAACAGCGGGATCAATGAGCAGTTCTTC

v_gene: TRBV29-1
len: 12
abundance: NA
j_gene: TRBJ1-1
d_gene: TRBD1
CDR3aa: CSASGGETEAFF
CDR3nt: TGCAGCGCGTCAGGGGGAGAGACTGAAGCTTTCTTT

v_gene: TRBV19
len: 14
abundance: few
j_gene: TRBJ1-5
d_gene: NA
CDR3aa: CASSTGLGNQPQHF
CDR3nt: TGTGCCAGTAGTACAGGGTTGGGAAATCAGCCCCAGCATTTT

v_gene: TRBV4-2
len: 14
abundance: NA
j_gene: TRBJ2-3
d_gene: NA
CDR3aa: CASSQGVGADTQYF
CDR3nt: TGTGCCAGCAGCCAAGGGGTAGGGGCAGATACGCAGTATTTT

v_gene: TRBV2
len: 18
abundance: NA
j_gene: TRBJ2-6
d_gene: NA
CDR3aa: CASSERGITSSGANVLTF
CDR3nt: TGTGCCAGCAGTGAGAGGGGGATAACGAGCTCTGGGGCCAACGTCCTGACTTTC

v_gene: TRBV7-9
len: 15
abundance: NA
j_gene: TRBJ2-6
d_gene: NA
CDR3aa: CASSLVISGANVLTF
CDR3nt: TGTGCCAGCAGCTTAGTAATCTCTGGGGCCAACGTCCTGACTTTC

v_gene: TRBV2
len: 16
abundance: NA
j_gene: TRBJ2-3
d_gene: TRBD1
CDR3aa: CASSTLQQGAGDTQYF
CDR3nt: TGTGCCAGCAGCACCCTGCAACAGGGGGCCGGGGATACGCAGTATTTT

v_gene: TRBV5-4
len: 15
abundance: NA
j_gene: TRBJ2-7
d_gene: TRBD2
CDR3aa: CASSLAASGSYEQYF
CDR3nt: TGTGCCAGCAGCTTGGCTGCTAGCGGGTCCTACGAGCAGTACTTC

v_gene: TRBV4-1
len: 15
abundance: NA
j_gene: TRBJ1-4
d_gene: NA
CDR3aa: CASSQDENRNEKLFF
CDR3nt: TGCGCCAGCAGCCAAGATGAGAACAGAAATGAAAAACTGTTTTTT

v_gene: TRBV5-1
len: 15
abundance: NA
j_gene: TRBJ2-7
d_gene: NA
CDR3aa: CASSLTQDGFYEQYF
CDR3nt: TGCGCCAGCAGCTTGACACAGGACGGGTTCTACGAGCAGTACTTC

v_gene: TRBV23-1
len: 17
abundance: NA
j_gene: TRBJ2-5
d_gene: NA
CDR3aa: CASSQGRLRGFLETQYF
CDR3nt: TGCGCCAGCAGTCAGGGGCGCCTTAGGGGATTTTTGGAGACCCAGTACTTC

v_gene: TRBV7-3
len: 15
abundance: NA
j_gene: TRBJ2-3
d_gene: TRBD2
CDR3aa: CASSSGLAGTDTQYF
CDR3nt: TGTGCCAGCAGCTCAGGACTAGCGGGGACAGATACGCAGTATTTT

v_gene: TRBV14
len: 15
abundance: NA
j_gene: TRBJ2-7
d_gene: TRBD2
CDR3aa: CASSQDSAAGVEQYF
CDR3nt: TGTGCCAGCAGCCAAGATAGCGCGGCGGGGGTTGAGCAGTACTTC

v_gene: TRBV27
len: 18
abundance: NA
j_gene: TRBJ1-2
d_gene: TRBD1
CDR3aa: CASSPAGRTGGLNYGYTF
CDR3nt: TGTGCCAGCAGCCCCGCAGGGCGGACAGGGGGATTGAACTATGGCTACACCTTC

v_gene: TRBV2
len: 16
abundance: NA
j_gene: TRBJ2-2
d_gene: TRBD1
CDR3aa: CASSEFGQGNTGELFF
CDR3nt: TGTGCCAGCAGTGAGTTTGGACAGGGGAACACCGGGGAGCTGTTTTTT

v_gene: TRBV14
len: 15
abundance: NA
j_gene: TRBJ2-1
d_gene: NA
CDR3aa: CASSPGSHYYNEQFF
CDR3nt: TGTGCCAGCAGCCCCGGGAGCCATTACTACAATGAGCAGTTCTTC

v_gene: TRBV6-6
len: 16
abundance: NA
j_gene: TRBJ1-2
d_gene: NA
CDR3aa: CASSHWEAAINYGYTF
CDR3nt: TGTGCCAGCAGTCACTGGGAGGCAGCGATCAACTATGGCTACACCTTC

v_gene: TRBV9
len: 14
abundance: NA
j_gene: TRBJ2-1
d_gene: TRBD2
CDR3aa: CASSVGGGGLGQFF
CDR3nt: TGTGCCAGCAGCGTAGGGGGGGGAGGCCTGGGGCAGTTCTTC

v_gene: TRBV10-3
len: 12
abundance: NA
j_gene: TRBJ2-7
d_gene: NA
CDR3aa: CAIRGGNGEQYF
CDR3nt: TGTGCCATCAGAGGGGGTAATGGCGAGCAGTACTTC

v_gene: TRBV7-9
len: 15
abundance: NA
j_gene: TRBJ2-3
d_gene: TRBD1
CDR3aa: CASSLRQGSTDTQYF
CDR3nt: TGTGCCAGCAGCTTACGACAGGGTAGCACAGATACGCAGTATTTT

v_gene: TRBV5-1
len: 15
abundance: NA
j_gene: TRBJ2-1
d_gene: TRBD1
CDR3aa: CASRGDRGELSEQFF
CDR3nt: TGCGCCAGCAGGGGGGACAGGGGAGAACTAAGTGAGCAGTTCTTC

v_gene: TRBV14
len: 14
abundance: once
j_gene: TRBJ1-1
d_gene: NA
CDR3aa: CASSPIQGITEAFF
CDR3nt: TGTGCCAGCAGCCCTATACAGGGTATCACTGAAGCTTTCTTT

v_gene: TRBV10-1
len: 14
abundance: NA
j_gene: TRBJ2-2
d_gene: TRBD1
CDR3aa: CASTRDRGYGELFF
CDR3nt: TGCGCCAGCACCAGGGACAGGGGGTACGGGGAGCTGTTTTTT

v_gene: TRBV7-9
len: 15
abundance: NA
j_gene: TRBJ2-1
d_gene: TRBD1
CDR3aa: CASSSRGQGSNEQFF
CDR3nt: TGTGCCAGCAGCTCCCGGGGACAGGGGAGCAATGAGCAGTTCTTC

v_gene: TRBV6-5
len: 15
abundance: NA
j_gene: TRBJ2-7
d_gene: NA
CDR3aa: CASSYSPGSSYEQYF
CDR3nt: TGTGCCAGCAGTTACTCTCCGGGAAGCTCCTACGAGCAGTACTTC

v_gene: TRBV13
len: 17
abundance: NA
j_gene: TRBJ2-2
d_gene: TRBD1
CDR3aa: CASSPEGTGAPRAELFF
CDR3nt: TGTGCCAGCAGCCCTGAAGGGACAGGGGCTCCCCGCGCGGAGCTGTTTTTT

v_gene: TRBV6-5
len: 14
abundance: few
j_gene: TRBJ2-7
d_gene: NA
CDR3aa: CASRPLSVRGEQYF
CDR3nt: TGTGCCAGCAGACCATTGAGTGTTAGGGGCGAGCAGTACTTC

v_gene: TRBV2
len: 15
abundance: NA
j_gene: TRBJ1-4
d_gene: TRBD1
CDR3aa: CASSLETGGDEKLFF
CDR3nt: TGTGCCAGCAGCCTTGAGACAGGGGGAGATGAAAAACTGTTTTTT

v_gene: TRBV5-1
len: 15
abundance: NA
j_gene: TRBJ2-2
d_gene: TRBD2
CDR3aa: CASSPGTSGTGELFF
CDR3nt: TGCGCCAGCAGCCCCGGGACTAGCGGGACCGGGGAGCTGTTTTTT

v_gene: TRBV30
len: 17
abundance: NA
j_gene: TRBJ2-7
d_gene: TRBD1
CDR3aa: CAWRQGQGKGGVGEQYF
CDR3nt: TGTGCCTGGAGGCAGGGACAGGGCAAAGGAGGCGTTGGCGAGCAGTACTTC

v_gene: TRBV4-1
len: 15
abundance: NA
j_gene: TRBJ2-1
d_gene: TRBD2
CDR3aa: CASSQVQREGNEQFF
CDR3nt: TGCGCCAGCAGCCAGGTACAGCGGGAGGGCAATGAGCAGTTCTTC

v_gene: TRBV7-9
len: 16
abundance: NA
j_gene: TRBJ2-7
d_gene: TRBD2
CDR3aa: CASSWGTSGGLDEQYF
CDR3nt: TGTGCCAGCAGCTGGGGGACTAGCGGGGGCCTCGACGAGCAGTACTTC

v_gene: TRBV6-1
len: 18
abundance: NA
j_gene: TRBJ2-3
d_gene: NA
CDR3aa: CASSEFRFDASFTDTQYF
CDR3nt: TGTGCCAGCAGTGAATTCAGGTTCGACGCATCCTTCACAGATACGCAGTATTTT